The 12 T cell receptor beta chains in this list originate from one sample, sequenced in a study of T cells in Graves' hyperthyroidism and ophthalmopathy. From RNA transcripts, TCR beta CDR3 regions were amplified. A first-round RT-PCR of the TCR CDR3 used the HTBI primer set. TCRdb reanalysed the multiplex PCR reads using MiXCR and keeps one entry per CDR3 protein. The top ten hold roughly a tenth of the sample, which has 650,000 to 750,000 distinct CDR3 sequences, 14% seen once. Sequenced material: blood. These receptor sequences come from a woman younger than 35 with Graves' hyperthyroidism.

On this clonotype itself: This may stem from a read error, because a much larger clone lies one nucleotide away. J is TRBJ2-2 and V is TRBV27; no clear D. V was trimmed by 4 bases and J by 4 bases, leaving 13 bases between them. CDR1 is MNHEY, CDR2 SMNVEV, per germline (reference sequence). This CDR3 contains 15 residues. The DNA for the CDR3 is TGTGCCAGCAGTTCCTGGTCTAGTGTCACCGGGGAGCTGTTTTTT. This codes for CASSSWSSVTGELFF.

There are many counts of this clonotype. The chain joins TRBV27 to TRBJ2-1; D unresolved. The germline gives CDR1 MNHEY, CDR2 SMNVEV (reference sequence). The CDR3 spans 14 residues. With 4 bases removed from V and 3 bases from J, the gap between germline ends came to 10 bases. The CDR3 reads CASSSFGDYNEQFF. The CDR3, as DNA: TGTGCCAGCAGTTCTTTTGGGGACTACAATGAGCAGTTCTTC.

This clonotype was seen more than once but under ten times. The chain employs TRBV7-2 and TRBJ2-7, with TRBD1 matching over 7 bases. There are 15 residues in the CDR3. V was pared by 6 bases and J by 0 bases, with 8 bases of the junction left unmatched. Germline values: CDR1 SGHTA, CDR2 FQGNSA. CDR3 DNA: TGTGCCAGCAGTCGTTCGGGACAGACCTCCTACGAGCAGTACTTC. It codes for CASSRSGQTSYEQYF.

This clonotype has a count of ten or more. The chain combines TRBV18 with TRBJ1-1; TRBD1 matches 7 bases. Trimming at V came to 1 base and at J to 6 bases, leaving 11 bases not matched to a gene. The length of the CDR3 is 16 residues. The germline V gene has CDR1 KGHSH and CDR2 LQKENI. CDR3 residues: CASSPQGQPIRSEAFF. Written as DNA, the CDR3 is TGTGCCAGCTCACCACAGGGACAGCCCATACGCTCTGAAGCTTTCTTT.

The sample holds many counts of this clonotype. J is TRBJ1-2 and V is TRBV20-1, with D maybe TRBD1 (5 bases). V lost 1 base, J lost 1 base, and 13 bases lay in between. The CDR3 runs to 15 residues. Germline lookup yields CDR1 DFQATT and CDR2 SNEGSKA (reference sequence). The CDR3 DNA sequence: TGCAGTGCTAGAGGAATAGACAGCCTTAACTATGGCTACACCTTC. This sequence encodes CSARGIDSLNYGYTF.

The chain carries TRBV19 and TRBJ2-2, with D perhaps being TRBD1 or TRBD2 (5 bases each). The V gene's germline CDR1 is LNHDA and CDR2 SQIVND (reference sequence). V shed 3 bases and J shed 1 base, with 12 bases lying between them. The CDR3 has 16 amino acids. CDR3 loop: CASSIGDGRNTGELFF. The CDR3 region has the DNA TGTGCCAGTAGTATCGGGGACGGGCGGAACACCGGGGAGCTGTTTTTT.

The table lists this clonotype with many counts. This chain uses TRBV7-9 with TRBJ2-3; 7 positions agree with TRBD1. This CDR3 contains 17 residues. Germline V lookup: CDR1 SEHNR, CDR2 FQNEAQ (reference sequence). The V gene end was trimmed by 7 bases and the J gene end by 2 bases; junction bases not matched to a gene: 15. The CDR3 spells CASTITSGQEYTDTQYF. CDR3 bases: TGTGCCAGCACTATTACGTCTGGACAGGAGTACACAGATACGCAGTATTTT.

The chain employs TRBV18 and TRBJ1-2, with 7 bases matching TRBD1. CDR3 length: 14 residues. The germline V gene encodes CDR1 KGHSH and CDR2 LQKENI. Germline trimming cut 6 bases from V and 3 bases from J; bases unmatched to any gene: 7. DNA for the CDR3: TGTGCCAGCTCCCCCGGGACAGATTACTATGGCTACACCTTC. Its translation is CASSPGTDYYGYTF.

The chain joins TRBV7-9 to TRBJ2-1; 8 bases line up with TRBD1. Germline CDR1 reads SEHNR; CDR2 reads FQNEAQ (reference sequence). Unmatched junction bases numbered 3, after V lost 2 bases and J lost 6 bases. This CDR3 region has 14 residues. DNA of the CDR3: TGTGCCAGCAGCTTACGGACAGGGATCAATGAGCAGTTCTTC. It encodes CASSLRTGINEQFF. The full variable domain, completed using reference TRBV7-9 and TRBJ2-1, is DTGVSQNPRHKITKRGQNVTFRCDPISEHNRLYWYRQTLGQGPEFLTYFQNEAQLEKSRLLSDRFSAERPKGSFSTLEIQRTEQGDSAMYLCASSLRTGINEQFFGPGTRLTVL.

The V and J genes are TRBV6-5 and TRBJ2-7; unclear D gene. Germline assignment: CDR1 MNHEY and CDR2 SVGAGI. The V end lost 2 bases, the J end lost 2 bases, and 4 bases lay between the germline ends. CDR3 length: 12 amino acids. CDR3 protein: CASSYAAYEQYF. Written as DNA, the CDR3 is TGTGCCAGCAGTTACGCGGCCTACGAGCAGTACTTC.

In this sample, this clonotype turned up a few times. The V and J genes are TRBV9 and TRBJ2-7; possibly TRBD2 for D (6 bases). In germline, CDR1 is SGDLS, CDR2 YYNGEE. The CDR3 totals 13 residues. Trimming stripped 0 bases from V and 6 bases from J, with 10 bases between. Here the CDR3 reads CASSVEEGSEQYF. The CDR3 region has the DNA TGTGCCAGCAGCGTAGAGGAGGGCAGCGAGCAGTACTTC.

This clonotype was recorded a few times. The chain carries TRBV7-9 and TRBJ2-3; D possibly corresponds to TRBD1 (6 bases). The CDR3 covers 14 residues. Germline V gives CDR1 SEHNR, CDR2 FQNEAQ (reference sequence). Between the trimmed V and J ends, which lost 6 bases and 3 bases, there was a span of 13 bases. DNA for the CDR3: TGTGCCAGCAGTATACAGGGTCGGACAGATACGCAGTATTTT. It encodes CASSIQGRTDTQYF.